The sequence of this TCR beta chain was determined in a study of blood T cell repertoires in COVID-19. The germline gives CDR1 KGHSH, CDR2 LQKENI. The CDR3 covers 14 residues. Trimming removed 3 bases at V and 5 bases at J, with 13 bases between. The table came from immunoSEQ multiplex PCR; TCRdb's copy has only in-frame clones and leaves some out. The sample has 83,000 or so clones, about 87% seen once. The V and J genes are TRBV18 and TRBJ1-1; possibly TRBD1 for D (5 bases). The TCR sequence derives from an older man with active or convalescent COVID-19. The sequenced material came from peripheral blood. CDR3 region: CASSPEGRGTEAFF. The DNA of the CDR3 is TGTGCCAGCTCACCTGAAGGAAGGGGTACTGAAGCTTTCTTT.